The rows below give T cell receptor beta chains drawn from one sample of a study of CD8+ T cells in alopecia areata. Profiled with immunoSEQ multiplex PCR; TCRdb holds only in-frame clones, not every one. This table has about 220,000 clones, about 58% appearing once. Sequenced material: CD4+ T cells sorted from blood, taken at week 4, from a patient treated with tofacitinib. The receptors come from a human donor with alopecia areata. Each CDR3 is given with its conserved first and last residue. A D gene is named only where the DNA matches it firmly. Not every row has a clone size; where given, it reads once, few, many or a size class.

- TRBD1 TRBJ1-2 TRBV29-1 TGCAGCGTCGGACAGGACACCTTC CSVGQDTF
- - TRBJ2-6 TRBV2 TGTGCCAGCAGTGAGGACCTCCCTGGGGCCAACGTCCTGACTTTC CASSEDLPGANVLTF
- - TRBJ1-1 TRBV7-9 TGTGCCAGCAGCGTGTCTACCTTGAACACTGAAGCTTTCTTT CASSVSTLNTEAFF
few TRBD1 TRBJ1-2 TRBV7-9 TGTGCCAGCAGCGGCGGGACAGCTCGAGGCTACACCTTC CASSGGTARGYTF
- TRBD1 TRBJ2-1 TRBV7-3 TGTGCCAGCAGCTTAAGACAGGGTAGGGGTGAGCAGTTCTTC CASSLRQGRGEQFF
few - TRBJ2-1 TRBV5-6 TGTGCCAGCAGCTTAGAATACAATGAGCAGTTCTTC CASSLEYNEQFF
- TRBD1 TRBJ2-7 TRBV29-1 TGCAGCGTTGAGGGACAGGGGCGGAGGTACTTC CSVEGQGRRYF
few - TRBJ2-3 TRBV18 TGTGCCAGCTCACCCCTTGCGGATACGCAGTATTTT CASSPLADTQYF
- TRBD2 TRBJ2-2 TRBV2 TGTGCCAGCATTCCGGGGGGTCTTACCGGGGAGCTGTTTTTT CASIPGGLTGELFF
- - TRBJ2-7 TRBV27 TGTGCCAGCAGTTCTGGACGGGCGGCGGGTGAGCAGTACTTC CASSSGRAAGEQYF
- TRBD1 TRBJ1-2 TRBV19 TGTGCCAGTAGTAAGGGGGCCTATGGCTACACCTTC CASSKGAYGYTF
- TRBD2 TRBJ2-7 TRBV9 TGTGCCAGCAGCGTAGGAACTAGCGGGTTCTACGAGCAGTACTTC CASSVGTSGFYEQYF
- - TRBJ1-2 TRBV29-1 TGCAGCGTCGCTACAAAAATTCAGGGAGACAACACCTTC CSVATKIQGDNTF
- TRBD1 TRBJ2-1 TRBV4-3 TGCGCCAGCAGCCAATTGGGGACAGGGCACAATGAGCAGTTCTTC CASSQLGTGHNEQFF
- - TRBJ2-2 TRBV27 TGTGCCAGCAGTCTTACAGGGACGAACACCGGGGAGCTGTTTTTT CASSLTGTNTGELFF
- - TRBJ2-2 TRBV9 TGTGCCAGCAGCGTAGGGGGAACCGGGAGCACCGGGGAGCTGTTTTTT CASSVGGTGSTGELFF
- TRBD2 TRBJ2-7 TRBV15 TGTGCCACCAGCAGAGATCTAGCGGTCTACGAGCAGTACTTC CATSRDLAVYEQYF
- TRBD1 TRBJ2-6 TRBV5-1 TGCGCCAGCAGCTTGATGGGACAGGCCACCTCTGGGGCCAACGTCCTGACTTTC CASSLMGQATSGANVLTF
- TRBD2 TRBJ2-1 TRBV29-1 TGCAGCGTTGCAATCCCCGGGACAGGCTTTAGCGGGGGGGACCCTTGGGGGCAGTTCTTC CSVAIPGTGFSGGDPWGQFF
- TRBD1 TRBJ1-2 TRBV30 TGTGCCTGGAGTCTTCGAGGGACAGGCACTAACTATGGCTACACCTTC CAWSLRGTGTNYGYTF
- - TRBJ1-4 TRBV4-1 TGCGCCAGCAGCCAGTCGCAGGTGGAACCCTTT CASSQSQVEPF
- - TRBJ1-2 TRBV30 TGTGCCTGGAGTTCGGGTGGCTACACCTTC CAWSSGGYTF
- TRBD2 TRBJ2-5 TRBV30 TGTGCCTGGAGTGAAACTAGCGGGGGGGCGGTCGGCCAAGAGACCCAGTACTTC CAWSETSGGAVGQETQYF
- - TRBJ1-2 TRBV25-1 TGTGCCAGCAGTCTGACAACATCCTATGGCTACACCTTC CASSLTTSYGYTF
- TRBD1 TRBJ2-7 TRBV6-1 TGTGCCAGCAGTGAGAGGGACAGGGCCTTGTACGAGCAGTACTTC CASSERDRALYEQYF
few - TRBJ2-5 TRBV19 TGTGCCAGTTCGGACCGCACACAAGAGACCCAGTACTTC CASSDRTQETQYF
- - TRBJ2-3 TRBV4-3 TGCGCCAGCAGCCAAGTCAAAGGGACTCCCGGGGATACGCAGTATTTT CASSQVKGTPGDTQYF